These 24 T cell receptor beta chains were sequenced from one sample in a study of CD8 T cells in Susac syndrome (dated by TCRdb to between 2018 and 2021). Receptors were amplified or captured by the immunoSEQ multiplex PCR assay. RNA was extracted using the RNeasy kit, and about 0.45 to 1 microgram was reverse transcribed with random hexamers. In TCRdb, the public reads were trimmed at Q25 with fastp and aligned with MiXCR, with productive beta chains retained. CDR3 protein sequences are deduplicated, and each keeps its most common genes and DNA. Here the sample has 150,000 or so distinct CDR3 sequences; about 94% occur a single time. Of the sample, over 0.12% falls within the top ten clones. The sequencing input was CD4+ T cells from PBMCs. These receptors were taken from a human donor in good health.

The V call is TRBV4-2, the J call TRBJ2-2; TRBD1 matches at 9 bases. Germline V gives CDR1 LGHNA, CDR2 YNFKEQ. The ends lost 1 base at V and 7 bases at J; junction bases unmatched: 7. This CDR3 spans 16 amino acids. The CDR3 coding sequence is TGTGCCAGCAGCCAAGTCACAGGGGGCGCCGGCGGGGAGCTGTTTTTT. Translated: CASSQVTGGAGGELFF.

The V call is TRBV10-3, the J call TRBJ1-2; D is ambiguous. CDR1 and CDR2 (germline): ENHRY, SYGVKD. Trimming left V 4 bases short and J 8 bases short, with 8 bases between. The CDR3 covers 11 residues. The chain's CDR3 is CAISGSEGYTF. The CDR3 DNA reads TGTGCCATCAGTGGCTCTGAAGGCTACACCTTC.

The chain uses TRBV15 and TRBJ2-7; 7 positions match TRBD1. There are 15 residues in the CDR3. CDR1 is LNHNV and CDR2 is YYDKDF in the germline V gene (reference sequence). J gave up 2 bases and V 5 bases, and 9 bases lay outside the gene matches. The CDR3 DNA sequence: TGTGCCACCAGCCAACAGGGGATTGGCCCCTACGAGCAGTACTTC. Translated: CATSQQGIGPYEQYF.

This chain links TRBV7-3 with TRBJ1-6; TRBD1 is a possible D gene (5 bases). The CDR3 has 15 residues. Looked up from germline, CDR1 is SGHTA and CDR2 is FQGTGA. The V end was cut by 1 base, the J end by 7 bases, with 11 bases between. The CDR3 DNA is TGTGCCAGCAGCTTAATGGGACTACCAAATTCACCCCTCCACTTT. The encoded protein is CASSLMGLPNSPLHF.

This clonotype was seen just once. In DNA form, the CDR3 reads TGCAGTGCTAGTAGAACAGGGGGCGGCTACACCTTC. It translates to CSASRTGGGYTF. This sequence joins TRBV20-1 and TRBJ1-2, with 9 positions matching TRBD1. CDR3 size: 12 residues. The V gene's germline CDR1 is DFQATT and CDR2 SNEGSKA (reference sequence). V trimming: 3 bases; J trimming: 8 bases; junction bases outside the gene matches: 4.

V gene TRBV4-3 combines with J gene TRBJ2-7; D is possibly TRBD2 (6 bases). Germline CDR1 and CDR2: LGHNA and YSLEER. The length of the CDR3 is 13 residues. V was clipped by 3 bases and J by 3 bases, with 9 bases between them. DNA of the CDR3: TGCGCCAGCAGCCAGACTAGGGTCTACGAGCAGTACTTC. This codes for CASSQTRVYEQYF.

The chain joins TRBV29-1 to TRBJ2-3; TRBD2 matches 8 bases. CDR1 and CDR2 from the germline V gene are SQVTM and ANQGSEA. This CDR3 contains 15 residues. The V gene end was trimmed by 6 bases and the J gene end by 0 bases; junction bases not matched to a gene: 8. Here the CDR3 reads CSVTTGRGSTDTQYF. DNA for the CDR3: TGCAGCGTAACAACCGGGAGGGGTAGCACAGATACGCAGTATTTT.

J is TRBJ1-5 and V is TRBV27; D is unclear. Germline V CDR1 and CDR2: MNHEY, SMNVEV (reference sequence). Trimming stripped 10 bases from V and 6 bases from J, with 13 bases between. CDR3 size: 12 residues. CDR3 bases: TGTGCCACTCACAAACCAGGTCAGCCCCAGCATTTT. The encoded protein is CATHKPGQPQHF.

This sequence joins TRBV20-1 and TRBJ1-1; D unresolved. CDR3 size: 14 residues. Germline values: CDR1 DFQATT, CDR2 SNEGSKA (reference sequence). The CDR3 loop reads CRPGMGAQNTEAFF. CDR3 DNA sequence: TGCAGACCGGGTATGGGCGCCCAGAACACTGAAGCTTTCTTT.

In the case of this clonotype: At one of its ends the junction is not consistent with the germline gene, which may arise from a read error. The chain recombines TRBV7-7 with TRBJ1-5; no reliable D call. Germline CDR1 is SSHAT and CDR2 is FNYEAQ (reference sequence). This CDR3 region has 17 residues. The CDR3 loop is CASSLGWGPYSNQPQHF. The DNA of the CDR3 is TGTGCTAGCAGCTTAGGCTGGGGTCCCTATAGCAATCAGCCCCAGCATTTT. Based on the CDR3 plus reference TRBV7-7 and TRBJ1-5, the full variable domain is GAGVSQSPRYKVTKRGQDVTLRCDPISSHATLYWYQQALGQGPEFLTYFNYEAQPDKSGLPSDRFSAERPEGSISTLTIQRTEQRDSAMYRCASSLGWGPYSNQPQHFGDGTRLSIL.

The genes are TRBV7-2 and TRBJ2-5; D remains unclear. The CDR3 length is 15 residues. V was cut by 1 base and J by 0 bases, with 9 bases left in between. Germline CDR1 reads SGHTA; CDR2 reads FQGNSA. The chain's CDR3 is CASSLGSRYQETQYF. The CDR3 DNA sequence: TGTGCCAGCAGCTTAGGTTCCAGGTACCAAGAGACCCAGTACTTC.

The rearrangement uses TRBV9 and TRBJ1-2; D call uncertain. V was pared by 3 bases and J by 7 bases, with 19 bases between. This CDR3 has 15 residues. Germline CDR1 is SGDLS and CDR2 is YYNGEE. The CDR3 DNA follows: TGTGCCAGCAGCGGAGAGGTGGACCCCTTGCTTGGCTACACCTTC. It specifies CASSGEVDPLLGYTF. The full variable domain, with the rest looked up from reference TRBV9 and TRBJ1-2, is DSGVTQTPKHLITATGQRVTLRCSPRSGDLSVYWYQQSLDQGLQFLIQYYNGEERAKGNILERFSAQQFPDLHSELNLSSLELGDSALYFCASSGEVDPLLGYTFGSGTRLTVV.

V usage is TRBV14 and J usage is TRBJ1-4; D ambiguous. The ends were cut back, 2 bases at V and 10 bases at J, with 8 bases in the middle. CDR3 length: 12 amino acids. The germline CDR1 and CDR2 sequences are SGHDN and FVKESK. The CDR3 spells CASSQIAGKLFF. For the CDR3, the DNA is TGTGCCAGCAGCCAAATAGCTGGAAAACTGTTTTTT.

This rearrangement joins TRBV3-1 to TRBJ2-1, with 8 bases aligning to TRBD2. The CDR3 totals 15 residues. Germline V gene sequence: CDR1 LGHDT, CDR2 YNNKEL (reference sequence). J lost 7 bases, V lost 1 base, and 6 bases had no gene match. CDR3 amino acids: CASSQAERGRNEQFF. CDR3 nucleotide sequence: TGTGCCAGCAGCCAAGCCGAGCGGGGGAGGAATGAGCAGTTCTTC.

This sequence joins TRBV11-2 and TRBJ2-5; 11 bases are a match to TRBD1. This CDR3 spans 14 amino acids. The trim removed 4 bases at V and 5 bases at J, leaving 3 bases unmatched. The V gene's germline CDR1 is SGHAT and CDR2 FQNNGV. The CDR3 protein is CASSWTGGMETQYF. Written as DNA, the CDR3 is TGTGCCAGCAGCTGGACAGGGGGCATGGAGACCCAGTACTTC.

The chain recombines TRBV29-1 with TRBJ1-1; D may be TRBD1 (5 bases). Germline CDR1 and CDR2: SQVTM and ANQGSEA. With 7 bases removed from V and 3 bases from J, the gap between germline ends came to 12 bases. The CDR3 covers 12 residues. The CDR3 DNA sequence: TGCAGCGACGAAAGGGGTGACACTGAAGCTTTCTTT. Translating it yields CSDERGDTEAFF.

V is TRBV6-6 and J is TRBJ2-5, with D maybe TRBD1 (7 bases). The CDR3 covers 14 residues. CDR1 and CDR2 from the germline V gene are MNHNY and SVGAGI (reference sequence). Between the trimmed V and J ends, which lost 7 bases and 1 base, there was a span of 13 bases. The CDR3 loop is CASKGAGLQETQYF. CDR3 in DNA: TGTGCCAGCAAGGGGGCGGGACTCCAAGAGACCCAGTACTTC.

The V gene is TRBV20-1, the J gene TRBJ1-5; 9 bases are a match to TRBD1. V lost 0 bases and J lost 5; bases outside the gene matches: 2. The CDR3 totals 14 residues. Looked up from germline, CDR1 is DFQATT and CDR2 is SNEGSKA (reference sequence). The CDR3 DNA reads TGCAGTGCTAGAGATCACAGGGGGCATCAGCCCCAGCATTTT. Amino acids: CSARDHRGHQPQHF.

The CDR3 region is CSVGRGNTEAFF. The CDR3 DNA reads TGCAGCGTTGGACGGGGGAACACTGAAGCTTTCTTT. The chain couples TRBV29-1 to TRBJ1-1; the D is unclear. In germline, CDR1 is SQVTM, CDR2 ANQGSEA. With 4 bases removed from V and 1 base from J, the gap between germline ends came to 7 bases. The CDR3 loop spans 12 amino acids.

The CDR3 DNA follows: TGTGCCAGCCGATCCGGGACTACGCCAGATACGCAGTATTTT. This translates into CASRSGTTPDTQYF. The chain uses TRBV6-5 and TRBJ2-3; 7 nucleotides line up with TRBD2. V shed 8 bases, J shed 4 bases, and the junction held 9 bases outside the gene matches. Germline CDR1 MNHEY, CDR2 SVGAGI. There are 14 residues in the CDR3.

Only one count was recorded for this clonotype. The rearrangement joins TRBV4-2 to TRBJ1-1; 8 positions agree with TRBD1. Germline CDR1 reads LGHNA; CDR2 reads YNFKEQ. The CDR3 has 15 residues. With V trimmed by 1 base and J by 5 bases, 6 bases remained unmatched. DNA of the CDR3: TGTGCCAGCAGCCAAGTCACAACAGGGGGAACTGAAGCTTTCTTT. Translation gives CASSQVTTGGTEAFF.

The rearrangement joins TRBV30 to TRBJ2-5; 9 bases are shared with TRBD2. V dropped 3 bases and J dropped 5; count of bases not matched to a gene: 10. The CDR3 loop spans 15 amino acids. Per the germline V gene, CDR1 is GTSNPN and CDR2 is SVGIG (reference sequence). The CDR3 DNA reads TGTGCCTGGAGCGACTTTGGGACTAGCTTGGAGACCCAGTACTTC. Translating it yields CAWSDFGTSLETQYF.

This chain links TRBV10-3 with TRBJ1-6; 7 bases line up with TRBD1. The CDR3 sequence is 15 residues long. Trimming took 4 bases from V and 5 from J; bases not matched to a gene: 5. From germline, CDR1 is ENHRY and CDR2 SYGVKD. CDR3 sequence: CAISGGGADNSPLHF. The CDR3 nucleotides read TGTGCCATCAGTGGAGGGGGCGCCGATAATTCACCCCTCCACTTT.

The rearrangement links TRBV20-1 to TRBJ1-2; D not resolved. Trimming removed 3 bases at V and 2 bases at J, with 7 bases between. This CDR3 region has 12 residues. In germline, CDR1 is DFQATT, CDR2 SNEGSKA (reference sequence). The CDR3 reads CSASVGNYGYTF. In DNA, the CDR3 is TGCAGTGCTAGTGTAGGGAACTATGGCTACACCTTC.